Listed below are T cell receptor beta chains from one sample, sequenced in a study of T cells in localized non-small cell lung cancer. Data came from immunoSEQ multiplex PCR; TCRdb stores just in-frame clones and leaves some out. The table shows under 55,000 clones, with roughly 75% occurring only once. Source: PBMCs, taken before any cancer treatment. Receptors originate from a woman aged 35 to 75 with stage II lung adenocarcinoma. The CDR3 runs from the conserved cysteine through the conserved F or W.

cdr3_length,j_call,v_call,cdr3_aa
14,TRBJ2-5,TRBV7-2,CASSLDWGSLVDHF
13,TRBJ1-2,TRBV14,CASSQVAAYGYTF
13,TRBJ2-7,TRBV7-3,CASSLDRGYEQYF
15,TRBJ1-2,TRBV2,CASSARDRGFYGYTF
13,TRBJ1-1,TRBV2,CASSLGLNTEAFF
14,TRBJ2-1,TRBV6-6,CASFSSGLNNEQFF
14,TRBJ1-4,TRBV6-1,CASTGGGGNEKLFF
14,TRBJ1-5,TRBV9,CASSAQGVNQPQHF
15,TRBJ1-4,TRBV7-2,CASSSSAGGPEKLFF
16,TRBJ2-7,TRBV7-2,CASSLGNSGAPYEQYF
12,TRBJ2-7,TRBV10-3,CAISELAGEQYF
15,TRBJ2-2,TRBV6-5,CASRQPGQGSGELFF
17,TRBJ2-7,TRBV5-5,CASRTQPVLSLDYEQYF
17,TRBJ1-1,TRBV9,CASSVVSPDQVNTEAFF
12,TRBJ1-1,TRBV13,CATLGGNTEAFF